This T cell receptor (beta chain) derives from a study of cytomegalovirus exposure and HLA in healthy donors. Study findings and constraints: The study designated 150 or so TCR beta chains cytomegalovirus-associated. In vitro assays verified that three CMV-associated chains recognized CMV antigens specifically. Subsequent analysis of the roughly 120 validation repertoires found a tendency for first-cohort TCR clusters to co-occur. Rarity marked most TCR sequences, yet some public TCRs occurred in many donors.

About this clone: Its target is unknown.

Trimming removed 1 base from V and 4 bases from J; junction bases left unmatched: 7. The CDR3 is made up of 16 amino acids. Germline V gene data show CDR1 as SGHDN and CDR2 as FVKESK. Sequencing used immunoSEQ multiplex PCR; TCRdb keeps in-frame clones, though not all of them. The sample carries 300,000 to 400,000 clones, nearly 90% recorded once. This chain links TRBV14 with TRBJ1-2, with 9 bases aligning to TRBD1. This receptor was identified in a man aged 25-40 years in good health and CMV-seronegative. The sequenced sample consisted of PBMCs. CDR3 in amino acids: CASSQAGTGIGYGYTF. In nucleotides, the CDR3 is TGTGCCAGCAGCCAAGCCGGGACAGGGATCGGCTATGGCTACACCTTC.